These 9 T cell receptor beta chains share one sample of origin, sequenced in a study of Graves' ophthalmopathy and Graves' hyperthyroidism (dated 2018 in TCRdb). Sequencing was performed on an Illumina HiSeq 2000. For repertoire sequencing, the TCR beta CDR3 regions were amplified from RNA transcripts. The first round was an RT-PCR using HTBI primers with the Qiagen OneStep RT-PCR kit, and this first round was followed by a second-round multiplex PCR, then size selection and purification. TCRdb trimmed the raw reads at Q25, called clones with MiXCR and kept productive beta chains. Rows matching on CDR3 protein sequence are summarized as one entry with the most common DNA and genes. The table for this sample lists roughly 1.1 million distinct CDR3 sequences; around a third of them were counted only once. The ten largest make up around 10% of the sample. The sample consisted of peripheral blood or thyroid tissue (not recorded which). The receptors derive from an adult man with Graves' hyperthyroidism.

This chain uses TRBV12-3 or TRBV12-4 with TRBJ1-2, with D uncertain. Trimming stripped 6 bases from V and 8 bases from J, with 16 bases between. This CDR3 is 13 amino acids long. In DNA form, the CDR3 reads TGTGCCAGCAGCCCAGGACTGGGAGGAGGCTACACCTTC. Translating it yields CASSPGLGGGYTF.

This clonotype was counted between two and nine times. The rearrangement joins TRBV30 to TRBJ1-2; D might be TRBD1 (6 bases). V gave up 4 bases and J gave up 2 bases, with 11 bases separating them. The CDR3 loop spans 13 amino acids. Germline V lookup: CDR1 GTSNPN, CDR2 SVGIG (reference sequence). CDR3 sequence reads: CAWTTGLNYGYTF. In DNA, the CDR3 is TGTGCCTGGACAACAGGGTTGAACTATGGCTACACCTTC.

In its sample, this clonotype was seen many times. The gene calls are TRBV5-1 and TRBJ1-6; D uncertain. The length of the CDR3 is 13 residues. V was clipped by 1 base and J by 7 bases, with 6 bases between them. CDR1 is SGHRS, CDR2 YFSETQ, per germline. CDR3 bases: TGCGCCAGCAGCTTGATCGAAAATTCACCCCTCCACTTT. Protein: CASSLIENSPLHF.

In the case of this clonotype: One end of the junction does not line up with germline, which may come from a read error. The V call is TRBV5-1, the J call TRBJ2-7; TRBD2 matches 11 bases. This CDR3 comprises 18 residues. Germline lookup yields CDR1 SGHRS and CDR2 YFSETQ. Written as DNA, the CDR3 is TGTGCCAGCAGCATAAACGAGCCGAAGGGACTAGCGGAAGACGAGCAGTACTTC. It codes for CASSINEPKGLAEDEQYF.

The V call is TRBV10-3, the J call TRBJ1-1; D uncertain. V gave up 8 bases and J gave up 1 base, with 17 bases separating them. The CDR3 runs 15 residues. The germline gives CDR1 ENHRY, CDR2 SYGVKD. The CDR3 region is CAIRPGRGGNTEAFF. The CDR3 nucleotides are TGTGCCATCCGGCCGGGGAGAGGAGGGAACACTGAAGCTTTCTTT.

Concerning this clonotype itself: A junction end diverges from the germline sequence, so it may reflect a read error. This rearrangement joins TRBV12-3 or TRBV12-4 to TRBJ1-1, with no clear D. The CDR3 is 8 residues long. The CDR3, as DNA: TGTGCCAGCAGTGCCGGAACCTTT. Translating gives CASSAGTF.

The V gene is TRBV7-6, the J gene TRBJ2-7; 16 nucleotides line up with TRBD2. Germline values: CDR1 SGHVS, CDR2 FNYEAQ. V lost 5 bases to trimming and J lost 4 bases; unmatched junction nucleotides: 8. The CDR3 runs 17 residues. The CDR3 here is CASSKGLAGGHRYEQYF. DNA for the CDR3: TGTGCCAGCAGCAAGGGACTAGCGGGGGGGCATAGGTACGAGCAGTACTTC.

The genes are TRBV5-8 and TRBJ2-7; no firm D call. The CDR3 has 15 amino acids. Trimming removed 1 base from V and 3 bases from J, with 14 bases in between. Germline lookup yields CDR1 SGHTS and CDR2 YDEGEE. The CDR3 region has the DNA TGTGCCAGCAGCTTGCTTGCACCAGCCGGCTACGAGCAGTACTTC. It translates to CASSLLAPAGYEQYF.

This clonotype was found many times. V is TRBV12-3 or TRBV12-4 and J is TRBJ1-1; maybe TRBD1 (5 bases). This CDR3 region has 14 residues. V lost 3 bases and J lost 4, with 12 bases in between. The CDR3 reads CASSFTGVTTEAFF. CDR3 coding DNA: TGTGCCAGCAGTTTTACGGGGGTTACCACTGAAGCTTTCTTT.